The sequence of this T cell receptor beta chain was determined in a study of tumor T cells in aggressive B-cell lymphoma. The CDR3 has 12 amino acids. Germline V gives CDR1 ENHRY, CDR2 SYGVKD. V was pared by 10 bases and J by 7 bases, with 6 bases of the junction left unmatched. Generated by immunoSEQ multiplex PCR, the TCRdb table keeps only in-frame clones and is missing some. The data hold several thousand clones, with 91% observed a single time. V usage is TRBV10-3 and J usage is TRBJ2-7; 11 nucleotides line up with TRBD1. Material: tumor tissue. The receptor's source is an adult with diffuse large B cell lymphoma. The DNA of the CDR3 is TGTGCCACCGGACAGGGGGCAGATGAGCAGTACTTC. Translated, it gives CATGQGADEQYF.